This T cell receptor beta chain is drawn from a study of T-cell memory formation after mild COVID-19. 5'RACE primed at constant segments yielded TCR alpha and TCR beta cDNA libraries bearing sample barcodes and UMIs. Each CDR3 protein gets one entry after TCRdb re-called the 5' RACE reads with MiXCR. Altogether tens of thousands of distinct CDR3 sequences are present, approximately 7% being singletons, with the ten largest covering 1.4%. This CDR3 comprises 14 residues. V shed 4 bases and J 3 bases; nucleotides not matched to a gene: 6. The receptor's source is a man between 18 and 35 years old who had mild COVID-19 (a few samples of this study predate the infection). Cell type and time point are not known. Sequenced: PBMCs or a T cell subset sorted from them (not recorded which). This chain links TRBV12-3 or TRBV12-4 with TRBJ2-7; 7 bases are a match to TRBD1. The CDR3 DNA reads as TGTGCCAGCAGTTCACTGGACAGGCGCTACGAGCAGTACTTC. This translates into CASSSLDRRYEQYF.